This T cell receptor (beta chain) derives from a study of OX40 agonist ivuxolimab in advanced cancers. As for the study more broadly: Ivuxolimab was an agonistic, fully human IgG2 monoclonal antibody directed against OX40 (CD134), a costimulatory receptor. Three dose-escalation patients achieved partial responses, one with hepatocellular carcinoma and two with cutaneous melanoma. Patients were allowed to have had prior anti-PD-1, anti-PD-L1 or anti-CTLA-4 therapy, and 30% to 50% of the dose-escalation patients had previously received checkpoint inhibitors. The monotherapy dose-escalation portion (N of about 50 patients) of the phase I ivuxolimab trial is reported in the paper. Among the approximately 50 dose-escalation patients, some 20 had hepatocellular carcinoma, around 15 melanoma, 9 renal cell carcinoma and 9 head and neck cancer. The dose-escalation cohort was 82.7% male with a mean age of about 54 years, ranging from about 23 to 85. Peripheral TCRbeta sequencing aimed to test whether ivuxolimab altered TCR sequence diversity and caused clonal T-cell expansion. Intravenous ivuxolimab was administered to patients every 2 weeks at six dose levels: 0.01, 0.1, 0.3, 1.5, 3 and 10 mg/kg.

On the study overall, not on this receptor specifically: Low levels of normalized T-cell clonal expansion were also seen in some patients who did not respond. On average, CD8+ T cells showed more expanded clones than CD4+ T cells after ivuxolimab. Clonal expansion of both CD4+ and CD8+ blood T cells was observed from baseline to week 6 at doses 0.1 to 3.0 mg/kg. Which antigens the clonally expanded peripheral T cells were specific for was not determined. Partial responders in the 0.1-3.0 mg/kg groups had among the lowest normalized peripheral clonal expansion, especially among CD8+ T cells.

V is cut back by 0 bases and J by 4 bases, with 7 bases in the junction unmatched. From a lookup of the germline V gene, CDR1 and CDR2 are SGHRS and YFSETQ. Counted from cysteine to phenylalanine, this CDR3 has 15 amino acids. The CDR3 DNA has 45 bases and is translated from base 1. Patients with autoimmune disease history or receiving systemic immunosuppression were excluded from the trial. In every dose cohort, peripheral blood was drawn for TCR sequencing at baseline, cycle 4 day 1, and cycle 7 day 1. Samples were obtained from an open-label, multicenter, first-in-human phase I dose-escalation trial of ivuxolimab. Adults with locally advanced or metastatic melanoma, renal cell, hepatocellular, or head and neck squamous cell carcinoma were enrolled in the trial. Before TCR sequencing, CD4+ T cells and CD8+ T cells were sorted from peripheral blood as separate populations. On this clone itself: Its recognized antigen is unknown. No much larger clonotype is one base removed from it; base qualities were not supplied.

For sequencing of the TCRbeta CDR3 region, genomic DNA was extracted from the sorted cells. TCRbeta CDR3 regions were sequenced using the immunoSEQ Assay. What TCRdb holds here is the immuneACCESS table cut down to in-frame rearrangements. Part of the clones is not present; checked against another copy, under half of the missing clones reflect an unresolved V gene, and the others are unexplained. This sample gives 20,000 to 25,000 clones in total; 70% to 90% of them show up just once. The ten largest clones take up approximately 51% of the sample. The source material was CD4+ or CD8+ T cells sorted from blood, sampled in a trial of the OX40 agonist ivuxolimab. This clonotype was sampled from an adult with an advanced solid tumor such as melanoma, head and neck, liver or kidney cancer. The rearrangement combines TRBV5-1 with TRBJ2-7; 7 of the junction bases match TRBD1. The DNA reads as follows: TGCGCCAGCAGCTTGGGATGGGGACAGAGTTACGAGCAGTACTTC. Its translation reads: CASSLGWGQSYEQYF.